Listed below are T cell receptor beta chains from one sample, sequenced in a study of cytomegalovirus exposure and HLA in healthy donors. Method: immunoSEQ multiplex PCR; TCRdb's copy keeps in-frame clones and lacks some. The data contain 110,000 to 150,000 clones, 70% of them seen just once; the ten biggest clones take up 1.6%. Sequenced material: PBMCs. These receptors all come from a woman aged 30 to 39 in good health and CMV-seronegative. CDR3s include the opening cysteine and the closing phenylalanine or tryptophan. D genes are given only for firm matches. Only part of the rows carry a size: once, few, many, or a class if the clone is expanded.

V,J,size,D,CDR3,DNA
TRBV6-1,TRBJ2-5,-,TRBD2,CASSEVVRGGGFGETQYF,TGTGCCAGCAGTGAAGTGGTGCGGGGGGGAGGGTTCGGAGAGACCCAGTACTTC
TRBV5-1,TRBJ2-7,-,-,CASSLGGYSYEQYF,TGCGCCAGCAGCTTGGGCGGGTACTCCTACGAGCAGTACTTC
TRBV12-1,TRBJ2-7,-,-,CASPSGITVRSYEQYF,TGTGCCAGCCCTAGCGGGATTACGGTTCGGTCCTACGAGCAGTACTTC
TRBV30,TRBJ2-6,-,-,CAYSGVPLSGANVLTF,TGTGCCTACTCGGGTGTCCCACTCTCTGGGGCCAACGTCCTGACTTTC
TRBV4-1,TRBJ1-1,medium-sized,TRBD1,CASSLGQGYGNTEAFF,TGCGCCAGCAGCCTCGGACAGGGTTATGGGAACACTGAAGCTTTCTTT
TRBV2,TRBJ1-4,-,-,CASSLGSVEKLFF,TGTGCCAGCAGTCTGGGCAGTGTGGAAAAACTGTTTTTT
TRBV18,TRBJ1-1,-,TRBD1,CASSPRTGGDTEAFF,TGTGCCAGCTCACCAAGGACAGGAGGGGACACTGAAGCTTTCTTT
TRBV9,TRBJ2-5,-,-,CASSVEGQLGETQYF,TGTGCCAGCAGCGTAGAGGGGCAGTTGGGAGAGACCCAGTACTTC
TRBV28,TRBJ2-2,-,TRBD1,CASSPIRAGGNTGELFF,TGTGCCAGCAGTCCCATAAGAGCAGGGGGTAACACCGGGGAGCTGTTTTTT
TRBV5-4,TRBJ2-3,-,-,CASSLGVPPDTQYF,TGTGCCAGCAGCTTAGGGGTTCCGCCAGATACGCAGTATTTT
TRBV6-1,TRBJ1-1,-,-,CASSLPTVMNTEAFF,TGTGCCAGCAGCTTACCCACAGTCATGAACACTGAAGCTTTCTTT
TRBV2,TRBJ2-1,-,TRBD2,CASSTPSGTRYNEQFF,TGTGCCAGCAGTACGCCTAGCGGGACGCGCTACAATGAGCAGTTCTTC
TRBV19,TRBJ1-5,-,TRBD1,CASGTGVGQPQHF,TGTGCCAGCGGAACAGGGGTGGGCCAGCCCCAGCATTTT
TRBV18,TRBJ1-1,-,-,CASSPRQEMNTEAFF,TGTGCCAGCTCACCTAGACAGGAAATGAACACTGAAGCTTTCTTT
TRBV5-1,TRBJ2-3,-,TRBD2,CASSRSLGREGTDTQYF,TGCGCCAGCAGCCGGTCCCTGGGGCGGGAGGGCACAGATACGCAGTATTTT
TRBV6-1,TRBJ1-1,-,-,CASSPLRGVEAFF,TGTGCCAGCAGTCCCCTCAGGGGAGTTGAAGCTTTCTTT
TRBV29-1,TRBJ1-4,-,-,CSVLGARGNEKLFF,TGCAGCGTACTGGGTGCTCGAGGTAACGAAAAACTGTTTTTT
TRBV7-3,TRBJ2-1,-,-,CASSPGGAGKKNEQFF,TGTGCCAGCAGCCCAGGCGGGGCAGGGAAGAAAAATGAGCAGTTCTTC
TRBV6-6,TRBJ2-3,-,TRBD2,CASSYGGGGPTDTQYF,TGTGCCAGCAGTTACGGGGGGGGAGGGCCCACAGATACGCAGTATTTT
TRBV10-3,TRBJ2-5,once,-,CHTGDPNGEQYF,TGTCACACGGGGGACCCGAATGGTGAGCAGTACTTC